The entry below gives a single T cell receptor (beta chain) sequence along with its context. The antigen remains unidentified. This record comes from a study of T cell responses to AZD1222 COVID-19 vaccine. Using immunoSEQ multiplex PCR, the repertoire was profiled, and TCRdb retains in-frame clones only, with some absent. The table lists some 150,000 clones, around nine tenths of them singletons. General study results and limits: White British people made up most donors, females outnumbered males, and clonal diversity was possibly underestimated.

Germline CDR1 is SGDLS and CDR2 is YYNGEE. The CDR3 length is 17 residues. V lost 3 bases to trimming and J lost 0 bases; unmatched junction nucleotides: 10. V and J are TRBV9 and TRBJ1-2, with 8 nucleotides matching TRBD1. Material: peripheral blood, obtained on day 0 of MenACWY control vaccination. The receptor was isolated from an adult in good health. CDR3 nucleotide sequence: TGTGCCAGCAGCGCGGGTGACAGGGGTTTCGCTAACTATGGCTACACCTTC. Protein: CASSAGDRGFANYGYTF.